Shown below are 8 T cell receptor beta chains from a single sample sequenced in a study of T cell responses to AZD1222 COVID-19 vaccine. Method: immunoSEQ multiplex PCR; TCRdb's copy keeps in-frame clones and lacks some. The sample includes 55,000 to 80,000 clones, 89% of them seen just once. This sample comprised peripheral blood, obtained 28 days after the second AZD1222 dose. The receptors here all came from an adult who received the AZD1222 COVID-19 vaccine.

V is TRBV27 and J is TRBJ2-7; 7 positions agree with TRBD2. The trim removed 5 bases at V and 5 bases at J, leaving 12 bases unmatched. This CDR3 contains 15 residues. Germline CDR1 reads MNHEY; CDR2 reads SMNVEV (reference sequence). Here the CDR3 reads CASSHRLAPWNEQYF. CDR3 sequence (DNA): TGTGCCAGCAGTCACAGACTAGCCCCGTGGAACGAGCAGTACTTC.

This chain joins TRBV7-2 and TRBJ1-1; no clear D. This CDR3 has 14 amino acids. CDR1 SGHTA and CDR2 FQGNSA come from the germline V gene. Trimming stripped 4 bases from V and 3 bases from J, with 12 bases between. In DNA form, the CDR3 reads TGTGCCAGCAGCTCCCAATCCTTAGACACTGAAGCTTTCTTT. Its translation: CASSSQSLDTEAFF.

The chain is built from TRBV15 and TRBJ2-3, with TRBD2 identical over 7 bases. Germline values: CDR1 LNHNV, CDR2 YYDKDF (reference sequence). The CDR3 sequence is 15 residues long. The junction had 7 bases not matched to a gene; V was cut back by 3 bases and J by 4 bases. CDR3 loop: CATSSGLGEADTQYF. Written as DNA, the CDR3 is TGTGCCACCAGCAGTGGACTAGGGGAAGCAGATACGCAGTATTTT.

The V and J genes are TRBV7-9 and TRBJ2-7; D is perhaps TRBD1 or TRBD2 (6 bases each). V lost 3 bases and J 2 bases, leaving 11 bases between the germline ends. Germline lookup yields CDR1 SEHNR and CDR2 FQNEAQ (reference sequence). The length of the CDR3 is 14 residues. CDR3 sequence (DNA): TGTGCCAGCAGCTTCGAGGGGGGCACCTACGAGCAGTACTTC. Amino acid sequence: CASSFEGGTYEQYF.

In nucleotides, the CDR3 is TGTGCCAGCTCACCGGAGGGCTCGGAGGGCTACACCTTC. Protein sequence: CASSPEGSEGYTF. The chain carries TRBV18 and TRBJ1-2; no definite D call. Trimming stripped 3 bases from V and 8 bases from J, with 13 bases between. The CDR3 has 13 amino acids. Germline V gene data show CDR1 as KGHSH and CDR2 as LQKENI.

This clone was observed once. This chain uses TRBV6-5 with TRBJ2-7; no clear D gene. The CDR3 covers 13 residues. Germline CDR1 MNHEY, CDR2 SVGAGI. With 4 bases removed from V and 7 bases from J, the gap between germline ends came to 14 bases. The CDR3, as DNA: TGTGCCAGCAGTTCGGACGGCACTAAGGAGCAGTACTTC. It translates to CASSSDGTKEQYF.

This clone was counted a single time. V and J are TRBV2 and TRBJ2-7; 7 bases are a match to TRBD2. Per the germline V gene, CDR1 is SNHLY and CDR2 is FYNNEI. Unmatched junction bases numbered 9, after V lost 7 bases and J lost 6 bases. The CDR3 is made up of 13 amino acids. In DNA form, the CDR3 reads TGTGCCAGCATCTGGGGCAGGGAGGGCGAGCAGTACTTC. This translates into CASIWGREGEQYF.

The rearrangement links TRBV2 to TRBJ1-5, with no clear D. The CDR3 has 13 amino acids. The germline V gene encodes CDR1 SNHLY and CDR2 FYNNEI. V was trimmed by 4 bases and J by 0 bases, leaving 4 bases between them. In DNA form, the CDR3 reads TGTGCCAGCAGTGGATATAGCAATCAGCCCCAGCATTTT. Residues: CASSGYSNQPQHF.